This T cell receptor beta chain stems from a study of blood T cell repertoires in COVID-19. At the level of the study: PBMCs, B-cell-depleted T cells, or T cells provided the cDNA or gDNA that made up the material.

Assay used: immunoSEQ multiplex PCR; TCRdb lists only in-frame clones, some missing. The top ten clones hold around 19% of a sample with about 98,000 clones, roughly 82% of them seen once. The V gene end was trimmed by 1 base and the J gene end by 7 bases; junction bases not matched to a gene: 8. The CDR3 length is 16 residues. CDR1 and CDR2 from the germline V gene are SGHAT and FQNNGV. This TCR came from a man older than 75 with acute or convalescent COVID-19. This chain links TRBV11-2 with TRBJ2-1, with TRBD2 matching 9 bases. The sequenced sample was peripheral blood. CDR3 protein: CASSLGGTSSRNEQFF. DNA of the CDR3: TGTGCCAGCAGCTTAGGTGGGACTAGCAGCCGGAATGAGCAGTTCTTC. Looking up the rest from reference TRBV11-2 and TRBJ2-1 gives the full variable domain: EAGVAQSPRYKIIEKRQSVAFWCNPISGHATLYWYQQILGQGPKLLIQFQNNGVVDDSQLPKDRFSAERLKGVDSTLKIQPAKLEDSAVYLCASSLGGTSSRNEQFFGPGTRLTVL.